Listed here are 19 T cell receptor beta chains from one sample, sequenced in a study of memory CD4+ T cells and cytomegalovirus serostatus (dated by TCRdb to between 2017 and 2020). A FACSAria II was used to sort memory CD4+ T cells, defined as single viable CD3+CD4+CD8-CD45RO+ cells. To prepare the library, the immunoSEQ multiplex PCR assay was applied. Entries here come from immuneACCESS through TCRdb and include only in-frame sequences with V and J called. Some clones fail to appear in such tables; in the studies checked, an unresolved V gene covers under half of the shortfall, and the cause of the remainder is unknown. Within this sample are around 63,000 clones, with roughly 75% of them counted one time only. Of the sample, almost 0.55% falls within the top ten clones. The source material was memory CD4+ T cells from blood. The source of these receptors is an adult in good health and CMV-seronegative. Some clones in this sample may be carry-over from other donors' samples.

The chain joins TRBV28 to TRBJ2-7; either TRBD1 or TRBD2 may fit D (5 bases each). The CDR3 spans 12 residues. V dropped 8 bases and J dropped 2 bases, with 10 bases sitting between them. Looked up from germline, CDR1 is MDHEN and CDR2 is SYDVKM. The CDR3 here is CASRDRPYEQYF. In DNA form, the CDR3 reads TGTGCCAGCCGGGACCGTCCCTACGAGCAGTACTTC.

The rearrangement joins TRBV30 to TRBJ2-3; 7 nucleotides align to TRBD1. CDR3 length: 15 residues. Germline V gene data show CDR1 as GTSNPN and CDR2 as SVGIG (reference sequence). J was trimmed by 1 base and V by 5 bases; bases with no gene match: 9. CDR3 sequence (DNA): TGTGCCTGGTCCCCCTTCGGACAGGGCACAGATACGCAGTATTTT. Translated: CAWSPFGQGTDTQYF.

The J gene is TRBJ1-2, the V gene TRBV19, with no clear D. Germline CDR1 and CDR2: LNHDA and SQIVND (reference sequence). The CDR3 loop spans 12 amino acids. Deletions cut 6 bases from V and 8 bases from J, with 13 bases between. CDR3 loop: CASSPLGLGYTF. The CDR3 DNA is TGTGCCAGTAGCCCGCTAGGCTTGGGCTACACCTTC.

V is TRBV7-6 and J is TRBJ2-5; D gene ambiguous. The CDR3 consists of 12 residues. The V end lost 2 bases, the J end lost 0 bases, and 1 base lay between the germline ends. CDR1 and CDR2 from the germline V gene are SGHVS and FNYEAQ. This CDR3 reads CASSLNQETQYF. Written as DNA, the CDR3 is TGTGCCAGCAGCTTAAACCAAGAGACCCAGTACTTC.

The chain joins TRBV19 to TRBJ1-3; D uncertain. CDR3 size: 14 residues. The germline gives CDR1 LNHDA, CDR2 SQIVND (reference sequence). The ends were cut back, 6 bases at V and 0 bases at J, with 9 bases in the middle. The CDR3 nucleotides are TGTGCCAGTAGAGAAGTCAGCTCTGGAAACACCATATATTTT. This translates into CASREVSSGNTIYF. Full variable domain (missing parts from reference TRBV19 and TRBJ1-3): DGGITQSPKYLFRKEGQNVTLSCEQNLNHDAMYWYRQDPGQGLRLIYYSQIVNDFQKGDIAEGYSVSREKKESFPLTVTSAQKNPTAFYLCASREVSSGNTIYFGEGSWLTVV.

J is TRBJ1-5 and V is TRBV2, with D uncertain. Germline V gives CDR1 SNHLY, CDR2 FYNNEI. This CDR3 is built from 13 residues. Trimming removed 11 bases at V and 4 bases at J, with 15 bases between. Here the CDR3 reads CASASVRNQPQHF. The CDR3 DNA sequence: TGTGCCTCAGCATCGGTGAGAAATCAGCCCCAGCATTTT.

V is TRBV10-1 and J is TRBJ2-3; TRBD2 agrees at 8 bases. Germline assignment: CDR1 WNHNN and CDR2 SYGVQD (reference sequence). CDR3 length: 15 amino acids. The junction had 10 bases not matched to a gene; V was cut back by 6 bases and J by 5 bases. CDR3: CASRGLVGNIDTQYF. The CDR3 DNA follows: TGCGCCAGCAGGGGACTAGTGGGCAACATAGATACGCAGTATTTT.

The rearrangement uses TRBV28 and TRBJ2-3; 9 bases fit TRBD2. The CDR3 runs to 15 residues. Unmatched junction bases numbered 6, after V lost 3 bases and J lost 5 bases. The germline V gene has CDR1 MDHEN and CDR2 SYDVKM. CDR3 DNA: TGTGCCAGCAGTTTGGGGGGCGGGAGGGTAGATACGCAGTATTTT. Its protein is CASSLGGGRVDTQYF.

The chain carries TRBV28 and TRBJ2-2, with a tentative D call TRBD1 (6 bases). Germline CDR1 and CDR2: MDHEN and SYDVKM. Deletions cut 10 bases from V and 6 bases from J, with 18 bases between. The CDR3 loop spans 14 amino acids. In DNA form, the CDR3 reads TGTGCCACCCTGACAGGTGAAACCCCCGGGGAGCTGTTTTTT. The encoded protein is CATLTGETPGELFF.

The V and J genes are TRBV10-2 and TRBJ1-1; weak D call: TRBD1 (5 bases). The CDR3 has 15 residues. Trimming removed 2 bases at V and 5 bases at J, with 15 bases between. Germline lookup yields CDR1 WSHSY and CDR2 SAAADI. The CDR3 coding sequence is TGCGCCAGCAGTGAGACCTCCGGGGCATGGACTGAAGCTTTCTTT. The encoded protein is CASSETSGAWTEAFF.

The rearrangement uses TRBV2 and TRBJ2-7; unclear D gene. This CDR3 has 13 residues. Germline CDR1 SNHLY, CDR2 FYNNEI. V lost 5 bases, J lost 2 bases, and 10 bases lay in between. The CDR3 nucleotides read TGTGCCAGCAGTCCAATAGGAACCTACGAGCAGTACTTC. Protein: CASSPIGTYEQYF.

This clone was seen once. The chain is built from TRBV6-5 and TRBJ2-7, with D unclear. V dropped 6 bases and J dropped 1 base, with 13 bases sitting between them. CDR3 length: 14 residues. Per the germline V gene, CDR1 is MNHEY and CDR2 is SVGAGI. CDR3 DNA sequence: TGTGCCAGCAGATCCGGGTCCTTGTCCTACGAGCAGTACTTC. Its protein is CASRSGSLSYEQYF.

V gene TRBV7-2 combines with J gene TRBJ2-1, with TRBD2 matching over 7 bases. CDR3 length: 15 residues. V lost 5 bases, J lost 4 bases, and 8 bases stayed unmatched. Germline V lookup: CDR1 SGHTA, CDR2 FQGNSA. The CDR3 loop is CASSVGLAVYNEQFF. CDR3 sequence (DNA): TGTGCCAGCAGCGTAGGCCTAGCGGTATACAATGAGCAGTTCTTC.

This rearrangement joins TRBV5-1 to TRBJ1-4, with 7 positions matching TRBD1. Losses at the gene ends were 5 bases for V and 7 bases for J; bases not matched to a gene: 11. This CDR3 is built from 15 residues. Germline CDR1 and CDR2: SGHRS and YFSETQ. The CDR3, as DNA: TGCGCCAGCAGTCATCAGGGGGTCTGGGGTGAAAAACTGTTTTTT. Translation gives CASSHQGVWGEKLFF.

This chain joins TRBV5-1 and TRBJ2-2; 8 bases map to TRBD2. This CDR3 region has 16 residues. V trimming: 4 bases; J trimming: 5 bases; junction bases outside the gene matches: 10. Germline V gene sequence: CDR1 SGHRS, CDR2 YFSETQ. DNA of the CDR3: TGCGCCAGCAGCCCCCCGCCGGGAGGGTTGACCGGGGAGCTGTTTTTT. Its protein is CASSPPPGGLTGELFF.

The chain is built from TRBV27 and TRBJ1-1; D ambiguous. V was pared by 4 bases and J by 1 base, with 10 bases between. Germline V gene sequence: CDR1 MNHEY, CDR2 SMNVEV (reference sequence). CDR3 length equals 14 residues. The CDR3 region has the DNA TGTGCCAGCAGTTCCCCGGGGAAGAACACTGAAGCTTTCTTT. It yields the protein CASSSPGKNTEAFF.

This sequence joins TRBV30 and TRBJ1-1, with unresolved D. The V and J ends lost 0 bases and 2 bases respectively, with 7 bases between them. The CDR3 length is 13 residues. Germline V gives CDR1 GTSNPN, CDR2 SVGIG (reference sequence). For the CDR3, the DNA is TGTGCCTGGAGTGTACAGACTAACACTGAAGCTTTCTTT. Protein: CAWSVQTNTEAFF.

The chain uses TRBV20-1 and TRBJ2-7; perhaps TRBD1 as D (6 bases). The CDR3 is 10 residues long. Germline CDR1 is DFQATT and CDR2 is SNEGSKA (reference sequence). Trimming removed 5 bases at V and 4 bases at J, with 6 bases between. The CDR3 nucleotides are TGCAGTGCTGACAGGTACGAGCAGTACTTC. Its translation: CSADRYEQYF.

The chain couples TRBV10-3 to TRBJ1-5; D is unclear. The CDR3 extends over 18 amino acids. V was cut by 0 bases and J by 1 base, with 16 bases left in between. CDR1 is ENHRY, CDR2 SYGVKD, per germline. CDR3 in amino acids: CAISESIIGGNSNQPQHF. CDR3 DNA sequence: TGTGCCATCAGTGAGTCTATAATCGGAGGGAACAGCAATCAGCCCCAGCATTTT.